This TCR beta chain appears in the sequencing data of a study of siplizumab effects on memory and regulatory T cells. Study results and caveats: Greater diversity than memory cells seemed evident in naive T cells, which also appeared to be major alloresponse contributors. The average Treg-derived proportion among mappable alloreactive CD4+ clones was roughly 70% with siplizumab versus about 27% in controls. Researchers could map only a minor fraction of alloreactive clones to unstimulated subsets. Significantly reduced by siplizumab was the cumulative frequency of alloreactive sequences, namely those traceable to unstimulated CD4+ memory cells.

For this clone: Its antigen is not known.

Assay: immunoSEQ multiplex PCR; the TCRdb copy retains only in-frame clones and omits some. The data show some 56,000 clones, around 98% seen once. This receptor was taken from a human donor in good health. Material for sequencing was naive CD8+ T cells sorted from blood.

In DNA, the CDR3 is TGTGCCTGGGGGGGTGATCCTAGCGGTAGAGGGACCGGGGAGCTGTTTTTT. Amino acids: CAWGGDPSGRGTGELFF. The gene calls are TRBV30 and TRBJ2-2; 7 bases align to TRBD2. CDR3 length equals 17 residues. After removal of 5 bases from V and 5 bases from J, the junction contained 17 bases not matched to a gene. From germline, CDR1 is GTSNPN and CDR2 SVGIG (reference sequence). Full variable domain (rest looked up from reference TRBV30 and TRBJ2-2): SQTIHQWPATLVQPVGSPLSLECTVEGTSNPNLYWYRQAAGRGLQLLFYSVGIGQISSEVPQNLSASRPQDRQFILSSKKLLLSDSGFYLCAWGGDPSGRGTGELFFGEGSRLTVL.